These 2 T cell receptor beta chains were all obtained from the same sample, sequenced in a study of response to subunit inactivated influenza vaccine. TCRdb analysed the RT-PCR reads with MiXCR anew, one entry per CDR3 protein. The sample has 400,000 to 550,000 distinct CDR3 sequences; roughly 25% are singletons. This sample comprised CD4+ T cells sorted from PBMCs, obtained 5 days after vaccination. These TCRs come from a man in his fifties or sixties who received an inactivated influenza vaccine.

The CDR3 is CASSSSGVSGETQYF. In nucleotides, the CDR3 is TGCGCCAGCAGCAGTAGCGGGGTATCGGGAGAGACCCAGTACTTC. The V call is TRBV5-1, the J call TRBJ2-5, with 8 bases matching TRBD2. Germline V gene sequence: CDR1 SGHRS, CDR2 YFSETQ. V was pared by 4 bases and J by 4 bases, with 9 bases of the junction left unmatched. The CDR3 extends over 15 amino acids.

Here the CDR3 DNA reads TGCGCCAGCAGCCCGTCCCGGGACATTTTTGGCTACACCTTC. Its protein is CASSPSRDIFGYTF. The chain uses TRBV5-1 and TRBJ1-2; TRBD1 is a possible D gene (6 bases). The CDR3 is 14 amino acids. Per the germline V gene, CDR1 is SGHRS and CDR2 is YFSETQ. The germline V and J ends were trimmed by 4 bases and 7 bases, with 17 bases remaining between them.